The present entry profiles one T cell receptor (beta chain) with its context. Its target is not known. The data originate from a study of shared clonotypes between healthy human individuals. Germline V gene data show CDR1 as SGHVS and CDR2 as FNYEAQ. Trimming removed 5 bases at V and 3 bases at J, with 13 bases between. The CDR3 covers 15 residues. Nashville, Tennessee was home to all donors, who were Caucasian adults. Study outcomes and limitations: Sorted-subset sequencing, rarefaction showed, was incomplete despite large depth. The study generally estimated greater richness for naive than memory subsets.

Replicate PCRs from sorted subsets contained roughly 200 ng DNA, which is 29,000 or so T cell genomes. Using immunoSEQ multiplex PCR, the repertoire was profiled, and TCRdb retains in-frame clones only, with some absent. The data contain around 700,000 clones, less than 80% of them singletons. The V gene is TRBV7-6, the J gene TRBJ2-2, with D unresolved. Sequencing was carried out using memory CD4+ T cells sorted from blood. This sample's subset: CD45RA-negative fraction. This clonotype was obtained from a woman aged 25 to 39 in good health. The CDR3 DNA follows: TGTGCCAGCAGCGACGCGGAGTTCGACACCGGGGAGCTGTTTTTT. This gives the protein CASSDAEFDTGELFF.